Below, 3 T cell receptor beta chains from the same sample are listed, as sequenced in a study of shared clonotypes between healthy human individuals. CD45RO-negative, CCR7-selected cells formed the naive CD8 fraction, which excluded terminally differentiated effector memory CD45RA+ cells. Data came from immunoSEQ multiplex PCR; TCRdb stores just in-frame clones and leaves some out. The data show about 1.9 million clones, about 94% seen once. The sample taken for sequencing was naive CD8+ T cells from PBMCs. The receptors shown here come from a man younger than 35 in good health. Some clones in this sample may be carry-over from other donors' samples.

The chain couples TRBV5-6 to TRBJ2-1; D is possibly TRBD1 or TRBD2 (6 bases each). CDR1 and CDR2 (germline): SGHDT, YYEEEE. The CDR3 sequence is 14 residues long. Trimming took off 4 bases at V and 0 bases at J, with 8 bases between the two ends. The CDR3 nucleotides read TGTGCCAGCAGCGAGGGGGGCTCCTACAATGAGCAGTTCTTC. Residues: CASSEGGSYNEQFF.

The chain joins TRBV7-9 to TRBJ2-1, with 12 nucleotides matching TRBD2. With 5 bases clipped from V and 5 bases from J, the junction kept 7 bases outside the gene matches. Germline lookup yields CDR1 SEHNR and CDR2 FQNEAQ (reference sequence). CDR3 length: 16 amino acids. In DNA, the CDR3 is TGTGCCAGCAGCAACCCGACTAGCGGGGGTAACAATGAGCAGTTCTTC. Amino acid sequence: CASSNPTSGGNNEQFF.

The CDR3 coding sequence is TGTGCCAGCAGCTGGGGGGAGAGGTACAATGAGCAGTTCTTC. Protein: CASSWGERYNEQFF. The rearrangement joins TRBV27 to TRBJ2-1; D might be TRBD2 (6 bases). This CDR3 comprises 14 residues. Germline assignment: CDR1 MNHEY and CDR2 SMNVEV (reference sequence). The V gene lost 6 bases and the J gene lost 4 bases, with 13 bases spanning the gap.